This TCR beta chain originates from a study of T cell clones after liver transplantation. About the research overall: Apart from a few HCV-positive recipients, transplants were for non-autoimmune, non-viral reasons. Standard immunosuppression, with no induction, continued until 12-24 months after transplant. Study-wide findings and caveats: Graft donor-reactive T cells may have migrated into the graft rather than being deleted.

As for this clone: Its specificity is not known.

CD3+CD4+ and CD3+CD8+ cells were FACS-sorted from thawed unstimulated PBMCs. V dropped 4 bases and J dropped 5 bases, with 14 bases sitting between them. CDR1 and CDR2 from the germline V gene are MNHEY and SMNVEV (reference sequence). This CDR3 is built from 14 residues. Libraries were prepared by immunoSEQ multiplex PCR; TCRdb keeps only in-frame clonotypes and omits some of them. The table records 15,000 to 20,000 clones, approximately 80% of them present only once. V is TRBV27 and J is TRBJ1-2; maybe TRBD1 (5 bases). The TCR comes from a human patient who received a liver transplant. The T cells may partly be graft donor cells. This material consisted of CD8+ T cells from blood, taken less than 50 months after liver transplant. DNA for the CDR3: TGTGCCAGCAGTTCCCGAGGGGACCCTTATGGCTACACCTTC. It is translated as CASSSRGDPYGYTF.